The 23 T cell receptor beta chains presented below share a single source sample, sequenced in a study of shared clonotypes between healthy human individuals. Assay: immunoSEQ multiplex PCR; the TCRdb copy retains only in-frame clones and omits some. The top ten clones hold approximately 1.7% of a sample with about 2.1 million clones, roughly 91% of them seen once. Naive CD8 cells comprised CD45RO-negative, CCR7-positively selected cells, excluding terminally differentiated effector memory CD45RA+ cells. Material for sequencing was naive CD8+ T cells from PBMCs. All receptors come from a man aged 18 to 35 in good health. Some clones in this sample may be carry-over from other donors' samples.

DNA of the CDR3: TGTGCCTGGAGAGGGGGACAGGGAGGTGGCTACACCTTC. Protein product: CAWRGGQGGGYTF. V usage is TRBV30 and J usage is TRBJ1-2, with 9 bases lining up with TRBD1. From germline, CDR1 is GTSNPN and CDR2 SVGIG (reference sequence). The CDR3 covers 13 residues. V trimming: 3 bases; J trimming: 7 bases; junction bases outside the gene matches: 6.

The V gene is TRBV7-3, the J gene TRBJ2-7; no clear D gene. The CDR3 extends over 13 amino acids. Trimming removed 6 bases at V and 1 base at J, with 10 bases between. In germline, CDR1 is SGHTA, CDR2 FQGTGA. The CDR3 is CASSSPRSYEQYF. The CDR3 DNA follows: TGTGCCAGCAGTTCCCCCAGGTCCTACGAGCAGTACTTC.

On this clone: An end of the junction does not agree with germline; a read error may underlie this. The chain combines TRBV11-3 with TRBJ2-3; 7 nucleotides agree with TRBD1. The CDR3 extends over 12 amino acids. Germline CDR1 reads SGHNT; CDR2 reads YENEEA. CDR3 sequence: CASSPGTAPTDF. For the CDR3, the DNA is TGTGCCAGCAGCCCAGGGACAGCCCCCACGGATTTT.

CDR3 sequence (DNA): TGTGCCAGCAGCTCCCGGGGTGGAGAGACCCAGTACTTC. This encodes CASSSRGGETQYF. This chain connects TRBV11-2 to TRBJ2-5; D may be TRBD2 (5 bases). With 4 bases removed from V and 4 bases from J, the gap between germline ends came to 10 bases. Germline V lookup: CDR1 SGHAT, CDR2 FQNNGV. CDR3 length equals 13 residues.

The CDR3 coding sequence is TGTGCCAGCAGTTGGGGGCTGGGGATGAACACTGAAGCTTTCTTT. Amino acids: CASSWGLGMNTEAFF. The rearrangement links TRBV6-5 to TRBJ1-1; maybe TRBD1 (6 bases). V was trimmed by 4 bases and J by 0 bases, leaving 12 bases between them. The germline V gene encodes CDR1 MNHEY and CDR2 SVGAGI. The CDR3 has 15 residues.

The chain joins TRBV28 to TRBJ2-7; D remains unclear. V lost 3 bases and J lost 1, with 7 bases in between. The CDR3 has 13 amino acids. Germline lookup yields CDR1 MDHEN and CDR2 SYDVKM. The CDR3 DNA is TGTGCCAGCAGTTTTGCTATATCCTACGAGCAGTACTTC. This translates into CASSFAISYEQYF. Complete variable domain (other parts from reference TRBV28 and TRBJ2-7): DVKVTQSSRYLVKRTGEKVFLECVQDMDHENMFWYRQDPGLGLRLIYFSYDVKMKEKGDIPEGYSVSREKKERFSLILESASTNQTSMYLCASSFAISYEQYFGPGTRLTVT.

This chain joins TRBV5-5 and TRBJ1-5, with D unclear. Trimming cost V 0 bases and J 4 bases, with 8 bases left between them. Per the germline V gene, CDR1 is SGHKS and CDR2 is YYEKEE (reference sequence). The CDR3 contains 14 residues. This chain's CDR3 is CASSLVRGNQPQHF. In nucleotides, the CDR3 is TGTGCCAGCAGCTTGGTTCGCGGGAATCAGCCCCAGCATTTT.

The rearrangement joins TRBV19 to TRBJ1-2; 9 bases are a match to TRBD1. V gave up 6 bases and J gave up 4 bases; unmatched junction bases: 3. The CDR3 is made up of 13 amino acids. CDR1 and CDR2 (germline): LNHDA, SQIVND (reference sequence). The CDR3 spells CASSWDRAYGYTF. For the CDR3, the DNA is TGTGCCAGTAGCTGGGACAGGGCCTATGGCTACACCTTC.

This chain joins TRBV27 and TRBJ2-6; D unresolved. The germline V gene has CDR1 MNHEY and CDR2 SMNVEV (reference sequence). CDR3 length equals 15 residues. The V and J ends lost 5 bases and 0 bases respectively, with 8 bases between them. The CDR3 spells CASSPWSSGANVLTF. CDR3 DNA: TGTGCCAGCAGTCCGTGGTCCTCTGGGGCCAACGTCCTGACTTTC.

The CDR3 loop is CASSLSGGGGDTQYF. CDR3 DNA: TGTGCCAGCAGCTTATCTGGCGGAGGCGGGGATACGCAGTATTTT. The V and J genes are TRBV7-3 and TRBJ2-3, with D possibly matching TRBD2 (5 bases). Trimming cost V 2 bases and J 6 bases, with 15 bases left between them. Germline-derived CDR1 and CDR2 are SGHTA and FQGTGA. The CDR3 has 15 residues.

The J gene is TRBJ1-1, the V gene TRBV28; 8 nucleotides line up with TRBD1. CDR3 length: 14 amino acids. With V trimmed by 1 base and J by 4 bases, 2 bases remained unmatched. Germline values: CDR1 MDHEN, CDR2 SYDVKM. DNA of the CDR3: TGTGCCAGCAGTTTATACGACAGGGGCACTGAAGCTTTCTTT. Protein: CASSLYDRGTEAFF.

This chain links TRBV25-1 with TRBJ2-1; D unresolved. Germline loops: CDR1 MGHDK, CDR2 SYGVNS. V was clipped by 6 bases and J by 6 bases, with 18 bases between them. This CDR3 is 15 amino acids long. Here the CDR3 reads CASRARVDPFNEQFF. CDR3 sequence (DNA): TGTGCCAGCAGGGCCCGAGTTGATCCCTTCAATGAGCAGTTCTTC. The full variable domain, rest sourced from reference TRBV25-1 and TRBJ2-1, is EADIYQTPRYLVIGTGKKITLECSQTMGHDKMYWYQQDPGMELHLIHYSYGVNSTEKGDLSSESTVSRIRTEHFPLTLESARPSHTSQYLCASRARVDPFNEQFFGPGTRLTVL.

The chain joins TRBV5-1 to TRBJ2-7, with no clear D. V was shortened by 4 bases and J by 2 bases, with 13 bases between the two germline ends. The CDR3 is 14 residues long. Looked up from germline, CDR1 is SGHRS and CDR2 is YFSETQ. The DNA of the CDR3 is TGCGCCAGCAGCCTTCTCCCAGGAACCTACGAGCAGTACTTC. Amino acids: CASSLLPGTYEQYF. Full variable domain (remainder filled in from reference TRBV5-1 and TRBJ2-7): KAGVTQTPRYLIKTRGQQVTLSCSPISGHRSVSWYQQTPGQGLQFLFEYFSETQRNKGNFPGRFSGRQFSNSRSEMNVSTLELGDSALYLCASSLLPGTYEQYFGPGTRLTVT.

This clone was recorded only once. The chain combines TRBV2 with TRBJ2-3; TRBD2 agrees at 11 bases. This CDR3 region has 14 residues. V lost 8 bases, J lost 3 bases, and 4 bases stayed unmatched. Looked up from germline, CDR1 is SNHLY and CDR2 is FYNNEI. The CDR3 spells CASRLAGRTDTQYF. CDR3 coding DNA: TGTGCCAGCCGACTAGCGGGGAGGACAGATACGCAGTATTTT.

Details on this clone: This CDR3 is also generated by other DNA sequences in the sample. The chain employs TRBV9 and TRBJ2-5; 7 bases match TRBD2. This CDR3 is 12 amino acids long. The germline CDR1 and CDR2 sequences are SGDLS and YYNGEE. The V gene end was trimmed by 5 bases and the J gene end by 5 bases; junction bases not matched to a gene: 3. The CDR3 sequence is CASSAGEETQYF. The CDR3 coding sequence is TGTGCCAGCAGTGCGGGAGAGGAGACCCAGTACTTC.

This chain connects TRBV14 to TRBJ1-2; D is uncertain. The CDR3 has 13 amino acids. Trimming shortened V by 4 bases and J by 4 bases, and 10 bases separated the two germline ends. Looked up from germline, CDR1 is SGHDN and CDR2 is FVKESK. The CDR3 protein is CASSPGRVYGYTF. The CDR3 nucleotides read TGTGCCAGCAGCCCCGGACGGGTCTATGGCTACACCTTC.

The chain links TRBV10-3 to TRBJ2-7; TRBD2 aligns across 11 bases. V gave up 0 bases and J gave up 4 bases; unmatched junction bases: 11. CDR3 length: 18 residues. Germline values: CDR1 ENHRY, CDR2 SYGVKD. CDR3 residues: CAISESPHSGRGRYEQYF. The CDR3 bases are TGTGCCATCAGTGAGTCCCCCCATAGCGGGAGGGGGAGGTACGAGCAGTACTTC.

The rearrangement links TRBV27 to TRBJ2-7; tentative D call: TRBD2 (6 bases). The germline gives CDR1 MNHEY, CDR2 SMNVEV (reference sequence). Trimming removed 0 bases from V and 0 bases from J, with 12 bases in between. There are 16 residues in the CDR3. The CDR3 reads CASSLSRGGYSYEQYF. As DNA, the CDR3 is TGTGCCAGCAGTTTATCGCGGGGCGGGTACTCCTACGAGCAGTACTTC.

The rearrangement uses TRBV4-1 and TRBJ2-7; D unclear. This CDR3 region has 14 residues. Germline V gene lookup returns CDR1 MGHRA and CDR2 YSYEKL. Trimming left V 0 bases short and J 2 bases short, with 8 bases between. The CDR3 coding sequence is TGCGCCAGCAGCCAAGATGGGCACCCCTACGAGCAGTACTTC. This gives the protein CASSQDGHPYEQYF.

The chain combines TRBV27 with TRBJ2-3; D not resolved. The CDR3 is 16 amino acids. Between the trimmed V and J ends, which lost 2 bases and 1 base, there was a span of 13 bases. Germline lookup yields CDR1 MNHEY and CDR2 SMNVEV (reference sequence). Here the CDR3 reads CASSLNPWTGTDTQYF. In DNA, the CDR3 is TGTGCCAGCAGTTTAAACCCCTGGACGGGCACAGATACGCAGTATTTT.

This clone was detected once. The V call is TRBV7-2, the J call TRBJ2-7; D is possibly TRBD1 (5 bases). CDR3 length: 13 amino acids. CDR1 and CDR2 (germline): SGHTA, FQGNSA. V lost 7 bases and J 2 bases, leaving 12 bases between the germline ends. The CDR3 reads CASTGAGPYEQYF. The DNA of the CDR3 is TGTGCCAGCACGGGTGCAGGGCCCTACGAGCAGTACTTC. Full variable domain (missing parts from reference TRBV7-2 and TRBJ2-7): GAGVSQSPSNKVTEKGKDVELRCDPISGHTALYWYRQSLGQGLEFLIYFQGNSAPDKSGLPSDRFSAERTGGSVSTLTIQRTQQEDSAVYLCASTGAGPYEQYFGPGTRLTVT.

The rearrangement joins TRBV5-8 to TRBJ2-7; 15 bases fit TRBD2. The J segment lost 5 bases and the V segment lost 4 bases, leaving 10 bases of the junction unmatched. Germline V lookup: CDR1 SGHTS, CDR2 YDEGEE. The CDR3 extends over 17 amino acids. CDR3 sequence: CASSTGLAGGPYDEQYF. In DNA, the CDR3 is TGTGCCAGCAGCACCGGACTAGCGGGAGGGCCGTACGACGAGCAGTACTTC.

To note about this clone: The identical CDR3 is also encoded by other nucleotide sequences in the sample. The chain combines TRBV27 with TRBJ2-7, with a possible D match to TRBD1 (5 bases). V was clipped by 2 bases and J by 2 bases, with 7 bases between them. Germline V gives CDR1 MNHEY, CDR2 SMNVEV (reference sequence). There are 13 residues in the CDR3. CDR3 residues: CASSLRGTYEQYF. Written as DNA, the CDR3 is TGTGCCAGCAGTTTAAGGGGCACCTACGAGCAGTACTTC.